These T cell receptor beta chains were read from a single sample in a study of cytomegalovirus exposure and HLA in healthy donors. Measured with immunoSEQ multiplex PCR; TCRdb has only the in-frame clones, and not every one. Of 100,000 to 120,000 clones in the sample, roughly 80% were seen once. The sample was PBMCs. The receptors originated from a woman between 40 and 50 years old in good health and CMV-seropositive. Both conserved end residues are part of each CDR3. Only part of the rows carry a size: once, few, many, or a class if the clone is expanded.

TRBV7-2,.,CASSLVGVGGYGYTF
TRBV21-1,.,CASSKAGGKNTGELFF
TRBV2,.,CASRGRSPTDTQYF
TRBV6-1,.,CASSERTGGGYGYTF
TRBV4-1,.,CASSLYSSYNEQFF
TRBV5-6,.,CASSRTGRAEAFF
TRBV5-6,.,CASSKQGGLTEAFF
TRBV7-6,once,CASSGQVQETQYF
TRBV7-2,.,CASSQGNYIKRTQYF
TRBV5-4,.,CASRPRGGPLGYTF
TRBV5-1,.,CASSHGQNNEQFF
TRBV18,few,CASSQGQGYEQYF
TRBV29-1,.,CSVEFATSGRAWETQYF
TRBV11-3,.,CASSSTAGTGDAGELFF
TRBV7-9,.,CASSWDRLAYEQYF
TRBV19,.,CASSMGHVWLVGEQFF
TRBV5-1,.,CASSPRQGDGEKLFF
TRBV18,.,CASSPRTDQETQYF
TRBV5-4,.,CASSPGLAGGLGTQYF
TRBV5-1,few,CASSFGTVEETQYF
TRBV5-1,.,CASNYRDLTNNEQFF
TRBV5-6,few,CASSLKLAGDLGETQYF
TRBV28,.,CASSLTGGGLGEKLFF
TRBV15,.,CATSRPGLRQGRYEQYF
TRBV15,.,CATSRGRGANYGYTF
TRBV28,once,CASSLTGTPQHF
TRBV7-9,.,CASSFGGLGETQYF
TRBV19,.,CASSIRGVTEAFF
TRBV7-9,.,CASKLAGAAEQYF
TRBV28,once,CASFVRTGVYGYTF
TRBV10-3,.,CAISESLQGLSNPEAFF
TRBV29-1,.,CSARTEKDTQYF
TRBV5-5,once,CASSLRLGEGNQPQHF
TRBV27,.,CASSFPGHPYEQYF
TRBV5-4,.,CASSSGQGLETQYF
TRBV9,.,CASSRRESTDTQYF
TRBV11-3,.,CASSPRLARDTDTQYF
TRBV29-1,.,CSVGASGQGASVRGYTF
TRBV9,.,CASSVYPTYEQYF
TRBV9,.,CASSAGPGTDTQYF
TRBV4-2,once,CASSRTGQNNSPLHF
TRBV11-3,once,CASTVSAGEATGELFF
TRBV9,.,CASSRDRGQNTEAFF
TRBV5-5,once,CASSKSTSGAYNEQFF
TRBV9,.,CASNLGPGATDTQYF
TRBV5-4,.,CASSSGDSSGGGTQYF
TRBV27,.,CASRGQRYTDTQYF
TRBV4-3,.,CASSHGTLNTGELFF
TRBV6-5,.,CASNYHQQGDTEAFF
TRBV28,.,CASRVLANYGYTF
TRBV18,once,CASSPAAGVREQYF
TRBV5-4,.,CASSLGTGDGANVLTF
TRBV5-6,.,CASRTGGRTEAFF
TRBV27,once,CASSLTFQGVTYEQYF